Listed below are T cell receptor beta chains from one sample, sequenced in a study of shared clonotypes between healthy human individuals. The table came from immunoSEQ multiplex PCR; TCRdb's copy has only in-frame clones and leaves some out. The data show some 320,000 clones, roughly 84% seen once. Sample: memory CD8+ T cells sorted from blood. These receptors all stem from a man in his late teens or twenties in good health. Each CDR3 is given with its conserved first and last residue. A D gene is named only where the DNA matches it firmly. Rows may omit the clone size; those that give it use once, few, many or a size class.

size,J,D,V,CDR3,DNA
.,TRBJ1-5,TRBD1,TRBV19,CASTQQGQGASQPQHF,TGTGCCAGTACCCAACAGGGACAGGGGGCTAGCCAGCCCCAGCATTTT
.,TRBJ2-1,TRBD1,TRBV7-9,CASSFLGTGSGNEQFF,TGTGCCAGCAGCTTTTTAGGGACAGGGAGTGGCAATGAGCAGTTCTTC
.,TRBJ2-7,TRBD2,TRBV4-1,CASSATGTSGLYEQYF,TGCGCCAGCAGCGCCACCGGGACTAGCGGGCTCTACGAGCAGTACTTC
.,TRBJ2-1,TRBD1,TRBV6-5,CASSPGGAEFF,TGTGCCAGCAGCCCAGGGGGCGCGGAGTTCTTC
.,TRBJ2-7,.,TRBV9,CASSYRGQGYEQYF,TGTGCCAGCAGCTACAGAGGGCAGGGCTACGAGCAGTACTTC
.,TRBJ2-1,.,TRBV7-2,CASSLEDWVNEQFF,TGTGCCAGCAGCTTAGAGGACTGGGTGAATGAGCAGTTCTTC
.,TRBJ2-7,TRBD1,TRBV4-1,CASSLQTGGNYEQYF,TGCGCCAGCAGCCTCCAGACAGGGGGTAATTACGAGCAGTACTTC
.,TRBJ1-6,.,TRBV5-1,CASSLFWIGEYNSPLHF,TGCGCCAGCAGCTTGTTTTGGATAGGGGAGTATAATTCACCCCTCCACTTT
.,TRBJ2-3,TRBD2,TRBV30,CAWEVAGETDTQYF,TGTGCCTGGGAAGTAGCGGGGGAGACAGATACGCAGTATTTT
.,TRBJ2-3,.,TRBV19,CASRDLGSTDTQYF,TGTGCCAGTAGGGACCTAGGGAGCACAGATACGCAGTATTTT
.,TRBJ2-2,TRBD2,TRBV10-2,CASSEEAGGSGELFF,TGCGCCAGCAGTGAGGAGGCGGGGGGTTCCGGGGAGCTGTTTTTT
.,TRBJ2-7,TRBD1,TRBV5-4,CASSQDRAHEQYF,TGTGCCAGCAGCCAGGACAGGGCCCACGAGCAGTACTTC
.,TRBJ1-1,.,TRBV29-1,CSVPRPRGSTEAFF,TGCAGCGTGCCCCGACCTCGAGGTAGCACTGAAGCTTTCTTT
.,TRBJ2-7,TRBD2,TRBV6-1,CASSERGRLAERSYEQYF,TGTGCCAGCAGTGAACGAGGTAGGCTAGCGGAGCGTTCCTACGAGCAGTACTTC
.,TRBJ2-7,.,TRBV10-1,CASSESVAGYTYEQYF,TGCGCCAGCAGTGAGTCGGTGGCGGGATATACCTACGAGCAGTACTTC
.,TRBJ2-1,.,TRBV7-9,CASSLGQVEEQFF,TGTGCCAGCAGCTTAGGGCAGGTTGAGGAGCAGTTCTTC
once,TRBJ2-7,TRBD2,TRBV9,CASSPAGVSYEQYF,TGTGCCAGCAGCCCCGCGGGGGTTTCCTACGAGCAGTACTTC
.,TRBJ2-3,.,TRBV5-4,CASSARDTQYF,TGTGCCAGCAGTGCGAGAGATACGCAGTATTTT
.,TRBJ2-3,.,TRBV19,CASSSPPDTQYF,TGTGCCAGTAGTTCACCCCCAGATACGCAGTATTTT
.,TRBJ2-3,TRBD1,TRBV27,CASSLSAGTGSDTQYF,TGTGCCAGCAGTTTATCAGCTGGGACAGGGTCAGATACGCAGTATTTT
.,TRBJ2-1,TRBD2,TRBV30,CAWRKTSPYNEQFF,TGTGCCTGGAGAAAGACTAGCCCCTACAATGAGCAGTTCTTC
.,TRBJ1-1,.,TRBV19,CASRDSTTEAFF,TGTGCCAGTAGGGACAGCACTACTGAAGCTTTCTTT